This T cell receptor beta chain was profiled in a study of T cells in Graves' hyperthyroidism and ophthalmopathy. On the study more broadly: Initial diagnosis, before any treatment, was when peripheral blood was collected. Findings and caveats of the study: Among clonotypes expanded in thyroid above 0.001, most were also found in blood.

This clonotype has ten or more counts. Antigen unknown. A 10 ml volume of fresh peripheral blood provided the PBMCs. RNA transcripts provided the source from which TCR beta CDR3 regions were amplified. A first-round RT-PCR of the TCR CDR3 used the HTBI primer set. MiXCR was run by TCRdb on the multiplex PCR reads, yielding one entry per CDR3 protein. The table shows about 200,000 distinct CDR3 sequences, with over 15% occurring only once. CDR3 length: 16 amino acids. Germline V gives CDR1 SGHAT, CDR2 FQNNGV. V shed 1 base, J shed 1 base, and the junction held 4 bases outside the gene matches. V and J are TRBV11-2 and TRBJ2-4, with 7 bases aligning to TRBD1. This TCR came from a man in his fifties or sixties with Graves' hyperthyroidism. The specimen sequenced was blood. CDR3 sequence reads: CASSLAGRGAKNIQYF. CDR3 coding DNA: TGTGCCAGCAGCTTAGCCGGCAGGGGGGCCAAAAACATTCAGTACTTC.